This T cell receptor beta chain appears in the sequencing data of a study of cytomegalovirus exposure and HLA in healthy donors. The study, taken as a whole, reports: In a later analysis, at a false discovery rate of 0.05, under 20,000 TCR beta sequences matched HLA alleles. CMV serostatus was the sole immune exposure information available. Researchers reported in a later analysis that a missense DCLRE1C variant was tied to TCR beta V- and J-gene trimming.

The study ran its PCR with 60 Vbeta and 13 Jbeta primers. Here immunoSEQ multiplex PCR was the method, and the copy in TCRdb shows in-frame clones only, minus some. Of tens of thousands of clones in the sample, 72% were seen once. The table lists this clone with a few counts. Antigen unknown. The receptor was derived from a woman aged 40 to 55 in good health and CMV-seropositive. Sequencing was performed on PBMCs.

CDR3 sequence reads: CASTLATGELFF. The CDR3 DNA is TGCGCCAGCACACTAGCCACCGGGGAGCTGTTTTTT. The J gene is TRBJ2-2, the V gene TRBV5-1, with D possibly matching TRBD2 (6 bases). The CDR3 has 12 residues. The V end was cut by 6 bases, the J end by 4 bases, with 7 bases between. CDR1 and CDR2 from the germline V gene are SGHRS and YFSETQ.